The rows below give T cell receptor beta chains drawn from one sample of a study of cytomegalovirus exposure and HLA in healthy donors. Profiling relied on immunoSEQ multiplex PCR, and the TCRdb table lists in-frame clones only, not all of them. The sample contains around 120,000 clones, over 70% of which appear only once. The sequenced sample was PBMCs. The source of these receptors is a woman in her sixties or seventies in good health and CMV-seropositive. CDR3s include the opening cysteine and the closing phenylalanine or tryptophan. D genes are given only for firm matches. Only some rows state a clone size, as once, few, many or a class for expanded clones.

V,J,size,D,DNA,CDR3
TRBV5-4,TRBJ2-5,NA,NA,TGTGCCAGCAGCTTGACGGAGCGGGAGACCCAGTACTTC,CASSLTERETQYF
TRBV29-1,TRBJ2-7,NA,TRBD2,TGCAGCGTCCTTAGCGGGGGTTTATACGAGCAGTACTTC,CSVLSGGLYEQYF
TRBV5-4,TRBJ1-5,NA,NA,TGTGCCAGCAGCTTGGAAAGGGGAAGCAATCAGCCCCAGCATTTT,CASSLERGSNQPQHF
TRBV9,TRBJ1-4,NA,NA,TGTGCCAGCAGCCCTAGTAGCAATGAAAAACTGTTTTTT,CASSPSSNEKLFF
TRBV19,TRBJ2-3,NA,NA,TGTGCCACATGGTCGGCGACTGCCCCTTTGGGCACAGATACGCAGTATTTT,CATWSATAPLGTDTQYF
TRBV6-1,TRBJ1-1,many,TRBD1,TGTGCCGGGGGGACAGCAGCTTTCTTT,CAGGTAAFF
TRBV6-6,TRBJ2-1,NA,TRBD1,TGTGCCAGCAGTCGCGGACAGGGCAGGGAGCAGTTCTTC,CASSRGQGREQFF
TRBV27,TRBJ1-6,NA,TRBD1,TGTGCCAGCAGTTCCGGGACAGTAGATAATTCACCCCTCCACTTT,CASSSGTVDNSPLHF
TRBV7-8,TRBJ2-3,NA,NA,TGTGCCAGCAGCTTAGGAGGCAGGGGTACAGATACGCAGTATTTT,CASSLGGRGTDTQYF
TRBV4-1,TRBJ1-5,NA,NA,TGCGCCAGCAGCCAAGATCCAGGGGAGAGGAGCAATCAGCCCCAGCATTTT,CASSQDPGERSNQPQHF
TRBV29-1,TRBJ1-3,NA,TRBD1,TGCAGCGTTGCAGGGACAGGGGAGGCTGGAAACACCATATATTTT,CSVAGTGEAGNTIYF
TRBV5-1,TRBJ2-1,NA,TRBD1,TGCGCCAGCAGCTGGGGGACAGGAGGCTACAATGAGCAGTTCTTC,CASSWGTGGYNEQFF
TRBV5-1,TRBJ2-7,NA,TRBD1,TGCGCCAGCAGCTGGGCGGACAGGGGGCCCTACGAGCAGTACTTC,CASSWADRGPYEQYF
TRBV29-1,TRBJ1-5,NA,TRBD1,TGCAGCGTTGCGGGACAGGGGGCGTTTCAGCCCCAGCATTTT,CSVAGQGAFQPQHF
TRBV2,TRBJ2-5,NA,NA,TGTGCCAGCAAGGCCTCAGGAGAGACCCAGTACTTC,CASKASGETQYF
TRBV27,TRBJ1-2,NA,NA,TGTGCCAGCAGTTTAGAGGCTAACTATGGCTACACCTTC,CASSLEANYGYTF
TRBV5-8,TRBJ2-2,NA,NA,TGTGCCAGCAAATTCCAGAACACCGGGGAGCTGTTTTTT,CASKFQNTGELFF
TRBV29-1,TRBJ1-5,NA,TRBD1,TGCAGCGTCGAGACAGGGGGCTTCAATCAGCCCCAGCATTTT,CSVETGGFNQPQHF
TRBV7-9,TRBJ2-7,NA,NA,TGTGCCAGCACCCTACGAGGAGACTACGAGCAGTACTTC,CASTLRGDYEQYF
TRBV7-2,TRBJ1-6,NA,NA,TGTGCCAGCAGCCGGGGGACGGCGAGCTCCTATAATTCACCCCTCCACTTT,CASSRGTASSYNSPLHF
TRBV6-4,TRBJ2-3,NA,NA,TGTGCCAGCAGTGGTCAGGGCACAGATACGCAGTATTTT,CASSGQGTDTQYF
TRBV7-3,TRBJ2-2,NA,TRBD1,TGTGCCAGCAGCTCACCAACAGGGGTCGGGGAGCTGTTTTTT,CASSSPTGVGELFF
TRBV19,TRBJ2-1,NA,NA,TGTGCCAGTAGTAACCCGGTCGGAGGTTTAGGCGATGAGCAGTTCTTC,CASSNPVGGLGDEQFF
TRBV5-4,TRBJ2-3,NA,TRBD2,TGTGCCAGCAGTCCATCCTCCGGGACTACCCACACAGATACGCAGTATTTT,CASSPSSGTTHTDTQYF
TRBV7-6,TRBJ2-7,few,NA,TGTGCCAGCAGCCCCCAGGGGGGCGGGCGGGCCTACGAGCAGTACTTC,CASSPQGGGRAYEQYF
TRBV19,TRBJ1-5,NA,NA,TGTGCCAGTAGTGGAAGGGGAGGGGCAGTGAGCAATCAGCCCCAGCATTTT,CASSGRGGAVSNQPQHF
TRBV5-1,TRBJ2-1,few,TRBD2,TGCGCCAGCAGATGGACTAGCGGGTCCTACAATGAGCAGTTCTTC,CASRWTSGSYNEQFF
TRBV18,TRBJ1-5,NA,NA,TGTGCCAGCTCACCCGGGGGGCGCAGCAATCAGCCCCAGCATTTT,CASSPGGRSNQPQHF
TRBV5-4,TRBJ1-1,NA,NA,TGTGCCAGCAGCTTGACTCTCGGCAGGGAGGACACTGAAGCTTTCTTT,CASSLTLGREDTEAFF
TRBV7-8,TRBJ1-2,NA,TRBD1,TGTGCCAGCAGCTCGGACAGGGGTAACTATGGCTACACCTTC,CASSSDRGNYGYTF
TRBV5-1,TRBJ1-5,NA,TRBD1,TGCGCCAGCAGCCCGGGGGACAGTAGCAATCAGCCCCAGCATTTT,CASSPGDSSNQPQHF
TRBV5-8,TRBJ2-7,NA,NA,TGTGCCAGCAGCTTGACTAGATCCGAGCAGTACTTC,CASSLTRSEQYF
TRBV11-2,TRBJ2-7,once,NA,TGTGCCAGCATCCCCGCCGGGACTTTCTCCTACGAGCAGTACTTC,CASIPAGTFSYEQYF
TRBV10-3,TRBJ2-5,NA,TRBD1,TGTGCCAGCCGACAGGGGGAAGAGACCCAGTACTTC,CASRQGEETQYF
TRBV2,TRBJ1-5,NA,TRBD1,TGTGCCAGCAGTGGACAGGGGGCGCCTCGCAATCAGCCCCAGCATTTT,CASSGQGAPRNQPQHF
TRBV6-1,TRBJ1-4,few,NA,TGTGCCAGCAGTGATTCCGGTATTAATGAAAAACTGTTTTTT,CASSDSGINEKLFF
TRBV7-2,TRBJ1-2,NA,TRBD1,TGTGCCAGCACGAGGGACAGGGAGAACTATGGCTACACCTTC,CASTRDRENYGYTF
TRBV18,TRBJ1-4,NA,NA,TGTGCCAGCTCTACCAATGGAGTAGGAAAACTGTTTTTT,CASSTNGVGKLFF
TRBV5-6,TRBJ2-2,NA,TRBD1,TGTGCCAGCAGCTCGGGGACAGGGATGAACACCGGGGAGCTGTTTTTT,CASSSGTGMNTGELFF
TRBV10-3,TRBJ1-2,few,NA,TGTGCCATCAGTGATAGTGGGGGCCCCGTTAACTATGGCTACACCTTC,CAISDSGGPVNYGYTF
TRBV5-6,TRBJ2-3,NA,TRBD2,TGTGCCAGCAGCTTGGCGCTAGCGGGGGGCCTCACAGATACGCAGTATTTT,CASSLALAGGLTDTQYF
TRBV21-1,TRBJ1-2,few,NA,TGTGCCAGCGGGGCCTCCTATGGCTACACCTTC,CASGASYGYTF
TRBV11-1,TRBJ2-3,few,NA,TGTGCCAGCAGCTCCCTCCCCCGGACGGCAGGGGTGATGACAGATACGCAGTATTTT,CASSSLPRTAGVMTDTQYF
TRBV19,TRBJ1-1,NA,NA,TGTGCCAGTAGTATCCAGGGTGGGACTGAAGCTTTCTTT,CASSIQGGTEAFF
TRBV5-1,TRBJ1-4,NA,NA,TGCGCCAGCAGCTTGGTCGCAACTAATGAAAAACTGTTTTTT,CASSLVATNEKLFF
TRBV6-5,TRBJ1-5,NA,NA,TGTGCCAGCAGTTACTCGGGGGGGGAAGGGCAGCCCCAGCATTTT,CASSYSGGEGQPQHF
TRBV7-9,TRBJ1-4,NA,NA,TGTGCCAGCAGCGCGGAGGGGGGGGGCAGGTTGTTTTTT,CASSAEGGGRLFF
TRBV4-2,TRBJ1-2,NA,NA,TGTGCCAGTAGCCAAGGCCAGCAGGCACATGGCTACACCTTC,CASSQGQQAHGYTF
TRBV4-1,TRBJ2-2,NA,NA,TGCGCCAGCAGCCAAGAGATTGGGCAGCTACACGTCGGGGAGCTGTTTTTT,CASSQEIGQLHVGELFF
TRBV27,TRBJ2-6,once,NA,TGTGCCAGCAGGGCCCCCGGGGTATCGACCTCTGGGGCCAACGTCCTGACTTTC,CASRAPGVSTSGANVLTF
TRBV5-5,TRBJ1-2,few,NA,TGTGCCAGCAGCTTGGTGCAGGTCCTCATCTCTAACTATGGCTACACCTTC,CASSLVQVLISNYGYTF
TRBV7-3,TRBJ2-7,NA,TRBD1,TGTGCCAGCACGGGGGCGGACAGGGCCTACGAGCAGTACTTC,CASTGADRAYEQYF
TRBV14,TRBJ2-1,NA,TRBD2,TGTGCCAGCAGCCAAAGCGGGAACTCCTACAATGAGCAGTTCTTC,CASSQSGNSYNEQFF
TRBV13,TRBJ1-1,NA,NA,TGTGCCAGCAGCTCGGGACACTTGAACACTGAAGCTTTCTTT,CASSSGHLNTEAFF